This T cell receptor (beta chain) was found in a study of blood T cell repertoires in COVID-19. Study-level information: The origin of the acute and convalescent COVID-19 samples was the United States, Italy and Spain. T cells, B-cell-depleted T cells, or PBMCs supplied cDNA or gDNA.

Patients from Seattle were sampled longitudinally, starting during active infection. The length of the CDR3 is 13 residues. V was trimmed by 1 base and J by 6 bases, leaving 10 bases between them. The germline V gene encodes CDR1 SGHNT and CDR2 YENEEA. Original processing methods: Nucleated cell counts were estimated from reference gene primer amplification. Some clones are missing from TCRdb's copy, which holds only in-frame ones; the method was immunoSEQ multiplex PCR. The DNA was the basis for D and trimming; V, J and clone size are from that table. Here the sample spans approximately 460,000 clones, nearly 90% being singletons.

The V gene is TRBV11-3, the J gene TRBJ2-7; D unclear. This clonotype was obtained from a young man with COVID-19, enrolled during active disease. Sequencing used peripheral blood. CDR3 sequence: CASSLGSPGEQYF. The CDR3 DNA follows: TGTGCCAGCAGCTTAGGGTCCCCGGGCGAGCAGTACTTC.